These T cell receptor beta chains were read from a single sample in a study of blood T cell repertoires in COVID-19. Assay used: immunoSEQ multiplex PCR; TCRdb lists only in-frame clones, some missing. The sample includes some 240,000 clones, about 91% of them seen just once. The source material was peripheral blood. The receptors shown here come from a woman between 40 and 55 years old who had recovered from COVID-19. Both conserved end residues are part of each CDR3. The order of the fields is V gene, J gene, CDR3 protein.

>TRBV18|TRBJ1-5
CASSPPRAGSNQPQHF
>TRBV7-2|TRBJ1-6
CASSFLQYNSPLHF
>TRBV19|TRBJ1-5
CASSTTYQAHSNQPQHF
>TRBV6-2/TRBV6-3|TRBJ2-1
CASSKLYDLWTSGSGGEQFF
>TRBV5-4|TRBJ2-2
CASSLPGGNTGELFF
>TRBV5-1|TRBJ1-4
CASSATTGGAREKLFF
>TRBV11-2|TRBJ1-2
CASSSPGQWNYGYTF
>TRBV12-3/TRBV12-4|TRBJ1-2
CASSLKGFYGYTF
>TRBV28|TRBJ2-5
CASSLSTSGQETQYF
>TRBV7-9|TRBJ2-2
CASSPLGLRNTGELFF
>TRBV6-5|TRBJ1-4
CASSFGQGGGEKLFF
>TRBV5-1|TRBJ1-3
CASSLASGGNTIYF
>TRBV15|TRBJ2-7
CATSKGFGTFAYEQYF
>TRBV28|TRBJ2-1
CASSPRPIGDEQFF
>TRBV5-4|TRBJ2-2
CASSLGDLVDPGELFF
>TRBV29-1|TRBJ2-3
CSGVGTSGSTDTQYF
>TRBV19|TRBJ1-1
CASTGSGGTEAFF
>TRBV4-1|TRBJ1-1
CASSPFWGQKNTEAFF
>TRBV6-5|TRBJ1-2
CASSRQGSYTF
>TRBV19|TRBJ2-1
CASSVFSDSEQFF
>TRBV4-1|TRBJ1-4
CASSTRQATNEKLFF
>TRBV5-6|TRBJ1-5
CASSSWTDNQPQHF
>TRBV3-1/TRBV3-2|TRBJ2-3
CASSQLAGNTDTQYF
>TRBV11-3|TRBJ2-1
CASSYGSGRINNEQFF
>TRBV6-5|TRBJ1-5
CASSYSQGGNQPQHF
>TRBV29-1|TRBJ2-3
CSVAGQDTDTQYF
>TRBV5-4|TRBJ2-1
CASRLAGGPIEQFF
>TRBV7-2|TRBJ1-5
CASSQRMGGSQPQHF
>TRBV27|TRBJ1-1
CASSSRQLNTEAFF
>TRBV6-1|TRBJ2-6
CASSDGQSGANVLTF
>TRBV19|TRBJ1-5
CASSLSGTSNQPQHF
>TRBV7-2|TRBJ2-1
CASSSRQDPYNEQFF
>TRBV30|TRBJ1-1
CAWSLPGDTEAFF
>TRBV5-6|TRBJ2-3
CASRRGPVGTDTQYF
>TRBV2|TRBJ1-4
CASTRGTNEKLFF
>TRBV7-9|TRBJ1-1
CASSPHPLASEAFF
>TRBV12-3/TRBV12-4|TRBJ2-5
CASSLQGTETQYF
>TRBV2|TRBJ2-5
CASSPGGQPQETQYF
>TRBV18|TRBJ2-2
CASSTILKLTNTGELFF
>TRBV11-3|TRBJ1-2
CASSSGGQGNGYTF
>TRBV5-4|TRBJ2-4
CAYGLGTSGIGAKNIQYF
>TRBV5-1|TRBJ2-7
CASSFGGAYEQYF
>TRBV6-2/TRBV6-3|TRBJ1-2
CASSLGAHGYTF
>TRBV5-4|TRBJ1-1
CASSSGQLNTEAFF
>TRBV28|TRBJ1-6
CASSPATGMNSPLHF
>TRBV9|TRBJ1-2
CASSLSQGVHYGYTF
>TRBV7-2|TRBJ1-2
CASRDGTYGYTF
>TRBV5-1|TRBJ2-3
CASSLYAEVDTQYF
>TRBV5-1|TRBJ2-1
CASSWGAGTSWNEQFF